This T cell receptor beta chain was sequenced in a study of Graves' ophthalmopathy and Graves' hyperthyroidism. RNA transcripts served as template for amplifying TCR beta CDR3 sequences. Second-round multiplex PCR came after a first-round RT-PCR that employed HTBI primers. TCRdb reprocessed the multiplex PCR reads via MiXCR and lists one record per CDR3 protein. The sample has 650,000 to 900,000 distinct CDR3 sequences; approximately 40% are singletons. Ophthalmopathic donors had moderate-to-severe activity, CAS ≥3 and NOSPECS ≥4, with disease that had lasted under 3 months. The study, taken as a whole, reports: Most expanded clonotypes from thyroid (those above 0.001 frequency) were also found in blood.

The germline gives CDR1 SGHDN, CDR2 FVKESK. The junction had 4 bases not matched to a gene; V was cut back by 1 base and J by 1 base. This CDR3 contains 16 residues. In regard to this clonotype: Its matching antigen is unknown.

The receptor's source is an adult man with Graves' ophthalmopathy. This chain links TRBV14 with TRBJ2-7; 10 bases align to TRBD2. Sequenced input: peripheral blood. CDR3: CASSQAGSGRSYEQYF. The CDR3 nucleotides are TGTGCCAGCAGCCAAGCTGGTAGCGGGAGGTCCTACGAGCAGTACTTC.